This TCR beta chain stems from a study of control samples from healthy donors and cancer patients. The method was immunoSEQ multiplex PCR; TCRdb's version includes in-frame clones alone and lacks a portion of them. The sample lists about 80,000 clones, about nine tenths occurring once. Germline CDR1 reads LNHDA; CDR2 reads SQIVND (reference sequence). V lost 8 bases and J lost 0, with 28 bases in between. This CDR3 contains 20 residues. This rearrangement joins TRBV19 to TRBJ1-4, with a weak D call TRBD1 (6 bases). The receptor's source is a man aged 50-60 years in good health. The sequenced sample was blood. The DNA of the CDR3 is TGTGCCAGTCTCTTAAGGGGGGACGAATTTATAGAGGCAACTAATGAAAAACTGTTTTTT. This gives the protein CASLLRGDEFIEATNEKLFF.